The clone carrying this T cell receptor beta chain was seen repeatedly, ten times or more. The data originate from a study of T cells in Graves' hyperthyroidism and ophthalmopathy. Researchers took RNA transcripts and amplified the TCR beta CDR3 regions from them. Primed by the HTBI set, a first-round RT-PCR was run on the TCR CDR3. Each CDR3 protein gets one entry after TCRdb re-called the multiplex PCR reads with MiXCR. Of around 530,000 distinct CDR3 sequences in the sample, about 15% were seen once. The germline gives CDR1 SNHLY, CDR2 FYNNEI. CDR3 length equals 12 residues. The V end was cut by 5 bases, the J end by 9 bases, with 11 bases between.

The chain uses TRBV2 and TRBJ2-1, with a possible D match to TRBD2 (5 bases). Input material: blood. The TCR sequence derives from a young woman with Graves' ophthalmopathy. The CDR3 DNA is TGTGCCAGCAGTCCCGGGGTGACTGAGCAGTTCTTC. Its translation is CASSPGVTEQFF.